What follows are 27 T cell receptor beta chains derived from one specimen sequenced in a study of CD8 T cells in ankylosing spondylitis. One entry per CDR3 protein, called by TCRdb with MiXCR from the 5' RACE reads. The sample yields about 360,000 distinct CDR3 sequences, roughly 20% seen once. Sequences were obtained from blood, either unsorted or a sorted T cell fraction (not recorded which). Receptors were obtained from a male donor with ankylosing spondylitis or in good health (not recorded which).

This clonotype was seen only a few times. The chain employs TRBV2 and TRBJ1-1, with 10 positions matching TRBD1. Germline lookup yields CDR1 SNHLY and CDR2 FYNNEI. V lost 6 bases and J lost 4; bases outside the gene matches: 2. The CDR3 is 13 residues long. CDR3 region: CASRDRGITEAFF. The CDR3 bases are TGTGCCAGCAGGGACAGGGGGATCACTGAAGCTTTCTTT.

The chain has TRBV14 and TRBJ2-6, with no clear D. The CDR3 totals 14 residues. The germline V gene encodes CDR1 SGHDN and CDR2 FVKESK. V lost 4 bases, J lost 4 bases, and 8 bases lay in between. CDR3 sequence: CASSLSRGANVLTF. The CDR3 region has the DNA TGTGCCAGCAGCCTTTCACGGGGGGCCAACGTCCTGACTTTC.

The rearrangement uses TRBV11-2 and TRBJ2-1; 8 bases align to TRBD2. This CDR3 spans 15 amino acids. Germline V gene lookup returns CDR1 SGHAT and CDR2 FQNNGV. V lost 3 bases to trimming and J lost 6 bases; unmatched junction nucleotides: 7. This CDR3 reads CASSLGKSGGNEQFF. CDR3 nucleotide sequence: TGTGCCAGCAGCTTGGGTAAAAGCGGGGGCAATGAGCAGTTCTTC.

This clonotype was picked up a small number of times. The V call is TRBV29-1, the J call TRBJ2-7; tentatively, D is TRBD1 or TRBD2 (5 bases each). This CDR3 has 13 residues. Per the germline V gene, CDR1 is SQVTM and CDR2 is ANQGSEA. V lost 6 bases, J lost 0 bases, and 12 bases lay in between. The CDR3 DNA reads as TGCAGCGTCGGGGACGGTAGCTCCTACGAGCAGTACTTC. Translation: CSVGDGSSYEQYF.

A few counts support this clonotype. CDR3 residues: CASSQLGGRPNTGELFF. The CDR3 DNA reads TGCGCCAGCAGCCAACTCGGGGGCAGGCCGAACACCGGGGAGCTGTTTTTT. The gene calls are TRBV4-1 and TRBJ2-2, with D perhaps TRBD1 or TRBD2 (6 bases each). CDR3 length: 17 residues. From germline, CDR1 is MGHRA and CDR2 YSYEKL. The ends were cut back, 2 bases at V and 0 bases at J, with 13 bases in the middle.

This clonotype was detected a few times. V is TRBV29-1 and J is TRBJ2-2, with D perhaps TRBD2 (6 bases). The CDR3 consists of 15 residues. From germline, CDR1 is SQVTM and CDR2 ANQGSEA. The V and J ends lost 3 bases and 0 bases respectively, with 11 bases between them. CDR3 residues: CSVDLASTNTGELFF. DNA for the CDR3: TGCAGCGTTGACCTAGCGTCAACGAACACCGGGGAGCTGTTTTTT.

V is TRBV21-1 and J is TRBJ2-1. TRBV21-1 is marked as a pseudogene. This CDR3 is 12 amino acids long. CDR3 coding DNA: TGTGCCAGCGGCGCCTCCTACAATGAGCAGTTCTTC. This sequence encodes CASGASYNEQFF.

V and J are TRBV2 and TRBJ1-1, with D tentatively TRBD1 (6 bases). Germline V gene data show CDR1 as SNHLY and CDR2 as FYNNEI. The CDR3 is 14 amino acids. Trimming pared 8 bases from V and 4 bases from J, leaving 17 bases between. This chain's CDR3 is CASRDTPGLTEAFF. The CDR3 DNA reads TGTGCCAGCCGGGACACTCCAGGGCTCACTGAAGCTTTCTTT.

This clonotype was found a few times. The V gene is TRBV6-5, the J gene TRBJ2-6, with D tentatively TRBD1 or TRBD2 (6 bases each). Germline assignment: CDR1 MNHEY and CDR2 SVGAGI. V gave up 5 bases and J gave up 2 bases, with 10 bases separating them. The CDR3 consists of 15 residues. The CDR3 loop is CASSNREAGANVLTF. DNA for the CDR3: TGTGCCAGCAGTAACAGGGAGGCTGGGGCCAACGTCCTGACTTTC.

The V call is TRBV9, the J call TRBJ2-7, with D possibly matching TRBD1 (6 bases). Germline V gives CDR1 SGDLS, CDR2 YYNGEE. Trimming took 0 bases from V and 0 from J, leaving 13 bases between them. The CDR3 totals 16 residues. CDR3 coding DNA: TGTGCCAGCAGCGTAGCGGCAGGGGAGAGCTCCTACGAGCAGTACTTC. It translates to CASSVAAGESSYEQYF.

The sample holds a few counts of this clonotype. This chain links TRBV12-3 or TRBV12-4 with TRBJ2-1; D gene unclear. The germline V and J ends were trimmed by 3 bases and 3 bases, with 12 bases remaining between them. The CDR3 totals 15 residues. The CDR3 sequence is CASSFRGWNYNEQFF. The CDR3 DNA is TGTGCCAGCAGTTTCCGCGGATGGAACTACAATGAGCAGTTCTTC.

The rearrangement uses TRBV6-5 and TRBJ2-3; maybe TRBD1 (5 bases). This CDR3 contains 15 residues. Germline V CDR1 and CDR2: MNHEY, SVGAGI. V was cut by 3 bases and J by 0 bases, with 10 bases left in between. CDR3 region: CASSYSQVSTDTQYF. CDR3 nucleotides: TGTGCCAGCAGTTATTCACAGGTTAGCACAGATACGCAGTATTTT.

Ten or more counts support this clonotype. The rearrangement links TRBV5-6 to TRBJ2-7; no clear D. The CDR3 is 11 residues long. The V end lost 1 base, the J end lost 3 bases, and 2 bases lay between the germline ends. The germline V gene has CDR1 SGHDT and CDR2 YYEEEE. CDR3 DNA sequence: TGTGCCAGCAGCTTGTTCTACGAGCAGTACTTC. It encodes CASSLFYEQYF.

This chain connects TRBV3-1 to TRBJ2-7, with D possibly being TRBD2 (5 bases). In germline, CDR1 is LGHDT, CDR2 YNNKEL (reference sequence). The V gene lost 1 base and the J gene lost 4 bases, with 14 bases spanning the gap. This CDR3 region has 15 residues. As DNA, the CDR3 is TGTGCCAGCAGCCAAGGGGCGGACTTAACTTACGAGCAGTACTTC. Translation gives CASSQGADLTYEQYF.

This clonotype came up a few times. J is TRBJ2-1 and V is TRBV7-6, with D maybe TRBD1 (5 bases). This CDR3 comprises 16 residues. With 2 bases removed from V and 6 bases from J, the gap between germline ends came to 17 bases. CDR1 and CDR2 (germline): SGHVS, FNYEAQ. This CDR3 is CASSLLLAGPLNEQFF. In nucleotides, the CDR3 is TGTGCCAGCAGCTTACTTTTGGCAGGGCCCCTCAATGAGCAGTTCTTC.

This clonotype was seen more than once but under ten times. The V gene is TRBV20-1, the J gene TRBJ1-4; no firm D call. Between the trimmed V and J ends, which lost 0 bases and 7 bases, there was a span of 12 bases. This CDR3 has 14 residues. Germline V gene data show CDR1 as DFQATT and CDR2 as SNEGSKA (reference sequence). The CDR3 sequence is CSARDGVVGEKLFF. The DNA of the CDR3 is TGCAGTGCTAGAGATGGCGTAGTAGGTGAAAAACTGTTTTTT.

CDR3 DNA sequence: TGTGCCAGCAGCGTCGCCGGGCGGGGGAACAATGAGCAGTTCTTC. Translation: CASSVAGRGNNEQFF. This chain links TRBV9 with TRBJ2-1; the match to TRBD2 covers 7 bases. The CDR3 loop spans 15 amino acids. Germline CDR1 is SGDLS and CDR2 is YYNGEE. Losses at the gene ends were 2 bases for V and 5 bases for J; bases not matched to a gene: 7.

This clonotype was detected a few times. V gene TRBV10-3 combines with J gene TRBJ2-5; TRBD2 agrees at 7 bases. V shed 4 bases and J 5 bases; nucleotides not matched to a gene: 4. The CDR3 spans 13 residues. CDR1 and CDR2 (germline): ENHRY, SYGVKD. The chain's CDR3 is CAISVGGMETQYF. The CDR3 DNA follows: TGTGCCATCAGTGTGGGGGGGATGGAGACCCAGTACTTC.

The rearrangement joins TRBV21-1 to TRBJ2-7; TRBD2, the table's D call, was not compared with the DNA. TRBV21-1 counts as a pseudogene. CDR3 length equals 18 residues. The CDR3 DNA reads as TGTGCCAGCAGCAGAAAAGGGCGGGGGGCCTGTTACTCCTACGAGCAGTACTTC. Translated, it gives CASSRKGRGACYSYEQYF.

The chain employs TRBV29-1 and TRBJ2-1; D gene ambiguous. This CDR3 region has 12 residues. Trimming removed 5 bases at V and 13 bases at J, with 18 bases between. Germline-derived CDR1 and CDR2 are SQVTM and ANQGSEA. The CDR3 DNA reads as TGCAGCGTTTTCATGCCGGACGCAGCACAGTTCTTC. It codes for CSVFMPDAAQFF.

The V gene is TRBV7-9, the J gene TRBJ2-3, with a weak D call TRBD1 (5 bases). Looked up from germline, CDR1 is SEHNR and CDR2 is FQNEAQ (reference sequence). The germline V and J ends were trimmed by 8 bases and 0 bases, with 9 bases remaining between them. This CDR3 comprises 13 residues. CDR3 sequence: CASRTPSTDTQYF. The CDR3 DNA is TGTGCCAGCCGGACACCTAGCACAGATACGCAGTATTTT.

This clonotype turned up a few times. The chain carries TRBV27 and TRBJ2-1; 11 bases are a match to TRBD2. The CDR3 is made up of 16 amino acids. Unmatched junction bases numbered 6, after V lost 7 bases and J lost 1 base. Germline CDR1 MNHEY, CDR2 SMNVEV (reference sequence). CDR3 amino acids: CASTPGLAVSYNEQFF. In DNA form, the CDR3 reads TGTGCCAGCACACCGGGACTAGCGGTATCCTACAATGAGCAGTTCTTC.

The sample holds a few counts of this clonotype. The chain joins TRBV29-1 to TRBJ2-1; the D gene is possibly TRBD2 (5 bases). CDR1 and CDR2 (germline): SQVTM, ANQGSEA. V lost 0 bases and J lost 4, with 25 bases in between. The CDR3 length is 19 residues. The CDR3 nucleotides read TGCAGCGTTGAAGATTATGAGACTATGCAAACCGTGGCATACAATGAGCAGTTCTTC. It yields the protein CSVEDYETMQTVAYNEQFF.

The V call is TRBV29-1, the J call TRBJ2-1, with 14 positions matching TRBD2. Germline assignment: CDR1 SQVTM and CDR2 ANQGSEA. This CDR3 is 13 amino acids long. Germline trimming cut 4 bases from V and 8 bases from J; bases unmatched to any gene: 1. CDR3 sequence reads: CSVATSGGDEQFF. The CDR3 region has the DNA TGCAGCGTTGCGACTAGCGGGGGGGATGAGCAGTTCTTC.

This rearrangement joins TRBV11-1 to TRBJ2-5; TRBD2 agrees at 11 bases. The CDR3 loop spans 18 amino acids. The germline V gene encodes CDR1 SGHAT and CDR2 FQDESV (reference sequence). The J segment lost 1 base and the V segment lost 5 bases, leaving 12 bases of the junction unmatched. The CDR3 reads CASSPVGASGGSQETQYF. In nucleotides, the CDR3 is TGTGCCAGCAGCCCCGTTGGGGCTAGCGGGGGGAGCCAAGAGACCCAGTACTTC.

The chain carries TRBV5-1 and TRBJ2-3; the match to TRBD2 covers 15 bases. The CDR3 covers 16 residues. J gave up 4 bases and V 0 bases, and 0 bases lay outside the gene matches. Germline loops: CDR1 SGHRS, CDR2 YFSETQ. The CDR3 coding sequence is TGCGCCAGCAGCTTGGGGACTAGCGGGGGGGCAGATACGCAGTATTTT. Translated: CASSLGTSGGADTQYF.

The rearrangement joins TRBV9 to TRBJ1-4; D unclear. The CDR3 consists of 14 residues. Germline-derived CDR1 and CDR2 are SGDLS and YYNGEE. V was pared by 0 bases and J by 6 bases, with 9 bases between. Written as DNA, the CDR3 is TGTGCCAGCAGCGTAGAGGACGCCGATGAAAAACTGTTTTTT. This translates into CASSVEDADEKLFF.